The T cell receptor beta chain under discussion was sequenced for a study of T cells in Graves' hyperthyroidism and ophthalmopathy. Germline assignment: CDR1 KGHSH and CDR2 LQKENI. The V segment lost 3 bases and the J segment 2 bases; nucleotides outside the gene matches: 4. This CDR3 is built from 16 residues. This clonotype was picked up a small number of times. RNA transcripts yielded amplified TCR beta CDR3 regions. Primed by the HTBI set, a first-round RT-PCR was run on the TCR CDR3. MiXCR, applied by TCRdb to the multiplex PCR reads, yields one record per CDR3 protein. The sample consists of 450,000 to 550,000 distinct CDR3 sequences, approximately 25% of them appearing once.

This sequence joins TRBV18 and TRBJ2-4; 10 bases fit TRBD1. The receptor was derived from a woman younger than 45 with Graves' ophthalmopathy. The sequenced sample was blood. The CDR3 sequence: CASSPRQGATKNIQYF. In DNA form, the CDR3 reads TGTGCCAGCTCACCTCGACAGGGGGCGACCAAAAACATTCAGTACTTC.